This T cell receptor beta chain appears in the sequencing data of a study of a mutant IDH1 vaccine in newly diagnosed glioma. About the study: The treated population exhibited a male proportion of about 60%, a female proportion of around 40%, and a mean age of about 40 years. Most patients had received both radiotherapy and temozolomide, the prior options being radiotherapy, temozolomide, or both.

For this clone: The antigen remains undetermined.

Sample time point: baseline, week 1 (first vaccination visit). Treatment specified: pre-vaccination baseline after standard-of-care therapy. Here immunoSEQ multiplex PCR was the method, and the copy in TCRdb shows in-frame clones only, minus some. This sample has approximately 52,000 clones, with roughly 80% found just once. Trimming pared 2 bases from V and 4 bases from J, leaving 11 bases between. CDR3 length: 14 amino acids. Per germline, CDR1 SEHNR and CDR2 FQNEAQ (reference sequence). General study results and limits: Immune responses arising from the vaccine appeared in about 93% of patients.

The chain carries TRBV7-9 and TRBJ1-2, with no clear D. The specimen comprised PBMCs, sampled from a glioma patient treated with radiotherapy, temozolomide or both. The origin of this receptor is a woman in her thirties or forties with glioma. CDR3: CASSLLEGLYGYTF. The CDR3 DNA is TGTGCCAGCAGCTTACTAGAGGGTCTCTATGGCTACACCTTC.